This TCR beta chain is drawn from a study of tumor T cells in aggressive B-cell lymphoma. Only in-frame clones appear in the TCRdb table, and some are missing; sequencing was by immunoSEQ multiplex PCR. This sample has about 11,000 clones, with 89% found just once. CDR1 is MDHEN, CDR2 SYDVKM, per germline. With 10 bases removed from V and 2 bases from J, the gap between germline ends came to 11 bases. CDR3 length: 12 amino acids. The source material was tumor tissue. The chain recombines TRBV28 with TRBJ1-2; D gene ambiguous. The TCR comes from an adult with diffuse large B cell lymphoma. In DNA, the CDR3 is TGTGCCACCTACCTATCGAACTATGGCTACACCTTC. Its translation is CATYLSNYGYTF.